This T cell receptor (beta chain) was sequenced during a study of shared clonotypes between healthy human individuals. The protocol was immunoSEQ multiplex PCR, while the TCRdb copy is restricted to in-frame clones and leaves out a portion. The data hold under 550,000 clones, with 90% to 97% observed a single time. The V gene's germline CDR1 is SGHDN and CDR2 FVKESK. The length of the CDR3 is 14 residues. This clone has just one count. Sequencing was carried out using naive CD4+ T cells sorted from blood. As to subset: CD45RA+ positively selected. This chain uses TRBV14 with TRBJ2-5; D is unresolved. The end of the DNA is better explained by TRBJ2-7, so the J call may be wrong. This receptor was taken from a woman aged 30 to 39 in good health. This CDR3 reads CASSQGLRVYEQYF. CDR3 DNA sequence: TGTGCCAGCAGCCAAGGTCTTCGAGTCTACGAGCAGTACTTC.